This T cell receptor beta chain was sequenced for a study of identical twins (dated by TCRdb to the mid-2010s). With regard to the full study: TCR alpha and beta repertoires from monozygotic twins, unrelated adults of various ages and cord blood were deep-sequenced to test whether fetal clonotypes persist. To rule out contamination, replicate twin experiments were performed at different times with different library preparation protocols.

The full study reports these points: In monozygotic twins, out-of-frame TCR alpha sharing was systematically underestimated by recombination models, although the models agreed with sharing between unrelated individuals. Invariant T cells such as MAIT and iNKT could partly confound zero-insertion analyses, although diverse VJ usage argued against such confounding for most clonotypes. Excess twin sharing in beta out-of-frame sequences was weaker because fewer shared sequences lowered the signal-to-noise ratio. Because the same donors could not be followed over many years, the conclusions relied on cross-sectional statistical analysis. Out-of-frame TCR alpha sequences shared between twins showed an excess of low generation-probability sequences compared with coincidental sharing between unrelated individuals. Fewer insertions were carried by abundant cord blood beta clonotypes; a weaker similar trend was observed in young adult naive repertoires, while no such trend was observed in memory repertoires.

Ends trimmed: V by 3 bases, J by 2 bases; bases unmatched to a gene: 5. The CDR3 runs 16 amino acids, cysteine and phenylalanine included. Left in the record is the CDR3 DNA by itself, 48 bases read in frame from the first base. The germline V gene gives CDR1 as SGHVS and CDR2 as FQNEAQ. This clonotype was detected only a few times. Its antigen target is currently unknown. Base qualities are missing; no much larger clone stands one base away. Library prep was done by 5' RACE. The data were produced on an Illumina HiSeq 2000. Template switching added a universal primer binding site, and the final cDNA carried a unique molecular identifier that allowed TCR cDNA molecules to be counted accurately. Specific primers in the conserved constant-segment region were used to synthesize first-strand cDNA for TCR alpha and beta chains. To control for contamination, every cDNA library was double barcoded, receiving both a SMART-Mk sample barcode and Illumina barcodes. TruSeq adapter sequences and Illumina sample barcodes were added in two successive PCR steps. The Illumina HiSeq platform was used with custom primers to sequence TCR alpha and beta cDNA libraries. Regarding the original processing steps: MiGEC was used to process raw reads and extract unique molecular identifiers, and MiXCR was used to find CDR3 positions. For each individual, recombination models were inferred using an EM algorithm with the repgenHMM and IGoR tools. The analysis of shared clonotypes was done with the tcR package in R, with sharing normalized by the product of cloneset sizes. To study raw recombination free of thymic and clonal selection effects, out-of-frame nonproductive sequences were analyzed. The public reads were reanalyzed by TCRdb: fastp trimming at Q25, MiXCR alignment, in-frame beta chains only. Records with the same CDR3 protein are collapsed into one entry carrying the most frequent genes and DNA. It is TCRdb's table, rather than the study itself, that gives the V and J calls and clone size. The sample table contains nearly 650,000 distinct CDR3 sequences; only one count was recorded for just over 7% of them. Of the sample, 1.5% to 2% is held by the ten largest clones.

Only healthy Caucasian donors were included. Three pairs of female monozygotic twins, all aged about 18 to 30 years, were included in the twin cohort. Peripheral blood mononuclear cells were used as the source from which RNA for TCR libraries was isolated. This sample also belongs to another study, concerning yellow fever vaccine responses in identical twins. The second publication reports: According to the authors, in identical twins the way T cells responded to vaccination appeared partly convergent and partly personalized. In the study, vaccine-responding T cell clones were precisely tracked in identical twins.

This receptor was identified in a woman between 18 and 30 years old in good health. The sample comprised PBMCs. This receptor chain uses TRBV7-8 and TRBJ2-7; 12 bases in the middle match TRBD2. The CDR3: CASSFTRTSGAYEQYF. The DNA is TGTGCCAGCAGCTTCACACGGACTAGCGGGGCCTACGAGCAGTACTTC. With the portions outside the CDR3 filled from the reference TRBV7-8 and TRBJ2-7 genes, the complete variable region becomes GAGVSQSPRYKVAKRGQDVALRCDPISGHVSLFWYQQALGQGPEFLTYFQNEAQLDKSGLPSDRFFAERPEGSVSTLKIQRTQQEDSAVYLCASSFTRTSGAYEQYFGPGTRLTVT.